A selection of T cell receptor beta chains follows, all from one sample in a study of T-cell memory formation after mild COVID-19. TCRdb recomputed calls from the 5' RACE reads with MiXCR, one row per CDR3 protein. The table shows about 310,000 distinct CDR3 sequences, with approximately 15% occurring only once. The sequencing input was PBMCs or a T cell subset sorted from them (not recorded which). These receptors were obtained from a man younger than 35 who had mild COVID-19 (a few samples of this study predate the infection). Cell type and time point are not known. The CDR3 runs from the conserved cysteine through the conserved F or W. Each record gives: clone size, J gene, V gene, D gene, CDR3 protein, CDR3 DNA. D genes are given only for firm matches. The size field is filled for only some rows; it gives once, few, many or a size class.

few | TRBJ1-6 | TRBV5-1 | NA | CASSSDSGSPLHF | TGCGCCAGCAGCTCCGACAGTGGTTCACCCCTCCACTTT
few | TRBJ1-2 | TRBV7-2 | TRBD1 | CASSLGYTGAGYTF | TGTGCCAGCAGCTTAGGGTATACAGGGGCTGGCTACACCTTC
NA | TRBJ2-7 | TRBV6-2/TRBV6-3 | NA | CASSYSTGTYEQYF | TGTGCCAGCAGTTACTCCACGGGTACCTACGAGCAGTACTTC
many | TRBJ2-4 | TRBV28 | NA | CASSSHTDFGKNIQYF | TGTGCCAGCAGTTCGCACACGGACTTTGGCAAAAACATTCAGTACTTC
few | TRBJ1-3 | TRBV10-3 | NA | CAIKGRTVNTIYF | TGTGCCATCAAGGGCAGGACCGTAAACACCATATATTTT
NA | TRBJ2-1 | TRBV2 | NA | CASSNRDAAIEQFF | TGTGCCAGCAGTAACCGGGACGCGGCGATCGAGCAGTTCTTC
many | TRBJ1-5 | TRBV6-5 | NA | CASSYGGDGQPQHF | TGTGCCAGCAGTTATGGCGGGGATGGCCAGCCCCAGCATTTT
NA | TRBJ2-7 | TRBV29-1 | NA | CSVAGDRDLPYEQYF | TGCAGCGTCGCCGGGGATCGGGACCTTCCTTATGAGCAGTACTTC
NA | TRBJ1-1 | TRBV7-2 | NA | CASSSPDGNTEAFF | TGTGCCAGCAGCTCGCCGGACGGAAACACTGAAGCTTTCTTT
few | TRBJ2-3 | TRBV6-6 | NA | CASSYGALPTDTQYF | TGTGCCAGCAGTTACGGGGCTCTTCCCACAGATACGCAGTATTTT